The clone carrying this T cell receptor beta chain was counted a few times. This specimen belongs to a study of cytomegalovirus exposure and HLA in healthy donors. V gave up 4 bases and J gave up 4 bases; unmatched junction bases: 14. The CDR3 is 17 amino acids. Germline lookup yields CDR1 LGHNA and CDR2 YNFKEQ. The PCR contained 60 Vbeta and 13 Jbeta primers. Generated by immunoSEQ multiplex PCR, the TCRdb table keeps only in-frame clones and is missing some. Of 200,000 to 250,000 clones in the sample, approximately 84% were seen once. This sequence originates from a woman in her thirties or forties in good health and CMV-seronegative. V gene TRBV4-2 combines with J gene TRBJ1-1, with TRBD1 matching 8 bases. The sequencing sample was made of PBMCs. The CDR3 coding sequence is TGTGCCAGCAGCCTGCTACCAGGACAGGGATCGAGCACTGAAGCTTTCTTT. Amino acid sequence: CASSLLPGQGSSTEAFF.